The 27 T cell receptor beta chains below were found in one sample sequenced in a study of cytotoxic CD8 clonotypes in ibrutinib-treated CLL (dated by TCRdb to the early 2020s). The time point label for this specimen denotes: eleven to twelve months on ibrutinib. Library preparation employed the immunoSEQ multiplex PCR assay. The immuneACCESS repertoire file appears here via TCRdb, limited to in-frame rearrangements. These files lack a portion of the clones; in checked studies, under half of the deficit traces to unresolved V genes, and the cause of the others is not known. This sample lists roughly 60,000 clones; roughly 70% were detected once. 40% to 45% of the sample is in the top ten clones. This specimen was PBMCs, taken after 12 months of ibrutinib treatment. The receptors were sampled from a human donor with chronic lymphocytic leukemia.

CDR3 bases: TGCAGCGTTTTAACAGGGACGGCCTACGAGCAGTACTTC. Its protein is CSVLTGTAYEQYF. This chain joins TRBV29-1 and TRBJ2-7; D may be TRBD1 (6 bases). The germline gives CDR1 SQVTM, CDR2 ANQGSEA. V lost 5 bases and J 2 bases, leaving 13 bases between the germline ends. CDR3 length: 13 amino acids.

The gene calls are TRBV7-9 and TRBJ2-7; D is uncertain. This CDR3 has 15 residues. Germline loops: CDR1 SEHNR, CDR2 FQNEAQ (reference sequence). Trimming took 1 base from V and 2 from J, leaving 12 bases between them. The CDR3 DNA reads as TGTGCCAGCAGCTTAGTCCCTAACGACCCCTACGAGCAGTACTTC. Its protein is CASSLVPNDPYEQYF.

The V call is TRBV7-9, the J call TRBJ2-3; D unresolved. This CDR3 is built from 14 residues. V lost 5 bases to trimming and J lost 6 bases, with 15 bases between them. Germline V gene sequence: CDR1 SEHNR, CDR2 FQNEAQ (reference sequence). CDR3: CASSLLSMADTQYF. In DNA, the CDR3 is TGTGCCAGCAGCCTCCTTTCTATGGCGGATACGCAGTATTTT.

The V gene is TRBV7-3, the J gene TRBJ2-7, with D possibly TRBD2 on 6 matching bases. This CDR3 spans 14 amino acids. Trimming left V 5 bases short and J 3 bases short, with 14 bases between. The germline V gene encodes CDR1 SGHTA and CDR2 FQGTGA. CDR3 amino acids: CASSPSGGNYEQYF. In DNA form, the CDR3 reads TGTGCCAGCAGCCCGTCCGGGGGAAACTACGAGCAGTACTTC.

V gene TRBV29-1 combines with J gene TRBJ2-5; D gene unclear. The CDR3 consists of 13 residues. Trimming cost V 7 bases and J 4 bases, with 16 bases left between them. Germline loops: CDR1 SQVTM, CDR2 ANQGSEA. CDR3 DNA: TGCAGCGCCGCTCGAGGAATCGGAGAGACCCAGTACTTC. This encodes CSAARGIGETQYF.

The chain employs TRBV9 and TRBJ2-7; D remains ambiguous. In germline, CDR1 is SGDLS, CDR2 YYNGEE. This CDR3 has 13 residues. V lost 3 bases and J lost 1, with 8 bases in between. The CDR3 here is CASSAGPSYEQYF. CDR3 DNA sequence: TGTGCCAGCAGCGCCGGGCCTTCCTACGAGCAGTACTTC.

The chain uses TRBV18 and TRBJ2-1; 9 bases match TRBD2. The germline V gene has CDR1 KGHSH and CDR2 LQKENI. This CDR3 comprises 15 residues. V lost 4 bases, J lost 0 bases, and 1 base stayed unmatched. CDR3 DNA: TGTGCCAGCTCACTTAGCGGGAGCTCCTACAATGAGCAGTTCTTC. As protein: CASSLSGSSYNEQFF.

In DNA form, the CDR3 reads TGTGCCAGCTCACCACCGTCGGGCCACTACGAGCAGTACTTC. It encodes CASSPPSGHYEQYF. The genes are TRBV18 and TRBJ2-5; D ambiguous. The J call could be wrong; TRBJ2-7 is a better fit for the DNA end. The germline V gene encodes CDR1 KGHSH and CDR2 LQKENI. The CDR3 runs to 14 residues.

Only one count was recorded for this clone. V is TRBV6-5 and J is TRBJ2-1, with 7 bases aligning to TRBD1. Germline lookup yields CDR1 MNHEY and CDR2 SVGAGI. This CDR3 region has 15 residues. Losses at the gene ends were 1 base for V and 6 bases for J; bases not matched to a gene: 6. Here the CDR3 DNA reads TGTGCCAGCAGTTACTTGGGACAGATCCTCAATGAGCAGTTCTTC. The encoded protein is CASSYLGQILNEQFF.

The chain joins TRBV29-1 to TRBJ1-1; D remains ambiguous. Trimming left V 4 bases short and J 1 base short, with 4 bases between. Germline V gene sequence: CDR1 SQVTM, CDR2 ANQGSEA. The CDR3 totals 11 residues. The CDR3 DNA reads TGCAGCGTTGTGAGGAACACTGAAGCTTTCTTT. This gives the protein CSVVRNTEAFF.

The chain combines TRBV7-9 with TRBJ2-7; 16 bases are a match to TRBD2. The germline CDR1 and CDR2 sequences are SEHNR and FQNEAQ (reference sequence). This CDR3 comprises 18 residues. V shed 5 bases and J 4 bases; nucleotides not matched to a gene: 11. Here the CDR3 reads CASSTLGLAGGPGYEQYF. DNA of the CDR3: TGTGCCAGCAGCACTCTGGGACTAGCGGGAGGGCCGGGGTACGAGCAGTACTTC.

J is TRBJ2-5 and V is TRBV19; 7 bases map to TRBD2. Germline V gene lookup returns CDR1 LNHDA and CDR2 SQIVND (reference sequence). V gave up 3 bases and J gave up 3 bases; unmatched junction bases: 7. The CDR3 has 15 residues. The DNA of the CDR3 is TGTGCCAGTAGTATGCCGACAAGCGGGAAAGAGACCCAGTACTTC. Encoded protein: CASSMPTSGKETQYF.

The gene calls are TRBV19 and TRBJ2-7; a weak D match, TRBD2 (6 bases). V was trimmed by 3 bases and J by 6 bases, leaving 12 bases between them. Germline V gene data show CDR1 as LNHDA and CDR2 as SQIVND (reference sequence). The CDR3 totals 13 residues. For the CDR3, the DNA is TGTGCCAGTAGTATCCAGGGAGGAGGCGAGCAGTACTTC. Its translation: CASSIQGGGEQYF.

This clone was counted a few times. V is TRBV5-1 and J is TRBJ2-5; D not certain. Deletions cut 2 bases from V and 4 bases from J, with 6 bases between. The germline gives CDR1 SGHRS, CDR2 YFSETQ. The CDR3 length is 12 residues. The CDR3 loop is CASSFGLETQYF. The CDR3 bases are TGCGCCAGCAGCTTTGGTTTAGAGACCCAGTACTTC.

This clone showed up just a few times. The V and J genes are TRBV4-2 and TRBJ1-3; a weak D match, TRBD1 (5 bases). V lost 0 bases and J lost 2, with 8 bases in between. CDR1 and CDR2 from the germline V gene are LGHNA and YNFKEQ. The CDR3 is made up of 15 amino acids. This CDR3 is CASSQEGLTGNTIYF. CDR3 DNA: TGTGCCAGCAGCCAAGAGGGGCTTACTGGAAACACCATATATTTT.

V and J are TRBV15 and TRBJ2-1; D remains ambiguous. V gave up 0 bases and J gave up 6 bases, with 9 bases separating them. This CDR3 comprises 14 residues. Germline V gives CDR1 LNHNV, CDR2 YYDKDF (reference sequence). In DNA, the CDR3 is TGTGCCACCAGCAGAGATACGGACGTCAATGAGCAGTTCTTC. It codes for CATSRDTDVNEQFF.

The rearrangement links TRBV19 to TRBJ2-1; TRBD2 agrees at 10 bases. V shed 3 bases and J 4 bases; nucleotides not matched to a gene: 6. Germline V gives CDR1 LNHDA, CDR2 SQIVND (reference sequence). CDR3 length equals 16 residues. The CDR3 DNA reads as TGTGCCAGTAGTATCTCTAGCGGGAGAGGGTACAATGAGCAGTTCTTC. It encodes CASSISSGRGYNEQFF.

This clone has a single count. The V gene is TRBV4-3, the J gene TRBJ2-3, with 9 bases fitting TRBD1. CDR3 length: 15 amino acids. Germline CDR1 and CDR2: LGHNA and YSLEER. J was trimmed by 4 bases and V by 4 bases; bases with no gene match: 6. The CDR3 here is CASSRDRGSADTQYF. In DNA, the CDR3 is TGCGCCAGCAGCCGAGACAGGGGGTCCGCAGATACGCAGTATTTT.

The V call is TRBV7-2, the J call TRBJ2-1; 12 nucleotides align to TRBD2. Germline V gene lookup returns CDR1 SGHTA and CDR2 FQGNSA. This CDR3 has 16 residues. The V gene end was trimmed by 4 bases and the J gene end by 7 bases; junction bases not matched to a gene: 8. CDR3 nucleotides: TGTGCCAGCAGCTCTGCTAGCGGGAGGGGAGGGAATGAGCAGTTCTTC. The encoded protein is CASSSASGRGGNEQFF. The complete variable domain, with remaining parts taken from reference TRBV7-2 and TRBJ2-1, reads GAGVSQSPSNKVTEKGKDVELRCDPISGHTALYWYRQSLGQGLEFLIYFQGNSAPDKSGLPSDRFSAERTGGSVSTLTIQRTQQEDSAVYLCASSSASGRGGNEQFFGPGTRLTVL.

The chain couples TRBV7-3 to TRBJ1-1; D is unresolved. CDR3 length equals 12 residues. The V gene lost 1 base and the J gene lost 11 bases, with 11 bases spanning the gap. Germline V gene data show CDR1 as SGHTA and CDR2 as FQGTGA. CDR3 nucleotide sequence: TGTGCCAGCAGCTTAAGCCCAATTGAGGCTTTCTTT. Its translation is CASSLSPIEAFF.

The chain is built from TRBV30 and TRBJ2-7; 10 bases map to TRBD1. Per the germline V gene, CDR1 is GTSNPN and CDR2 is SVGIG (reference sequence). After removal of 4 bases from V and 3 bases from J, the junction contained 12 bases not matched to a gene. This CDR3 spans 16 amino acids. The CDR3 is CAWIPRQGQGFYEQYF. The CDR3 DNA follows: TGTGCCTGGATCCCCCGCCAGGGACAGGGGTTCTACGAGCAGTACTTC.

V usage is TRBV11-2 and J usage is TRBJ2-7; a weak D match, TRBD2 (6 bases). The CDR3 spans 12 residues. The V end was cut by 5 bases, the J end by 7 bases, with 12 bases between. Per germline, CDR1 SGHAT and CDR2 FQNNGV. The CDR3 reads CASSPQGGEQYF. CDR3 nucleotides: TGTGCCAGCAGCCCGCAGGGAGGTGAGCAGTACTTC. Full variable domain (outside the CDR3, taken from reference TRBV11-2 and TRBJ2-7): EAGVAQSPRYKIIEKRQSVAFWCNPISGHATLYWYQQILGQGPKLLIQFQNNGVVDDSQLPKDRFSAERLKGVDSTLKIQPAKLEDSAVYLCASSPQGGEQYFGPGTRLTVT.

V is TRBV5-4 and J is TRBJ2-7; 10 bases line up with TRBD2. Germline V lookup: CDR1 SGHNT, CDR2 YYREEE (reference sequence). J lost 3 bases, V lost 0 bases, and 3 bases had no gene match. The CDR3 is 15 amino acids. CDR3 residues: CASSLDPSGSYEQYF. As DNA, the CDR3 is TGTGCCAGCAGCTTGGATCCTAGCGGGAGCTACGAGCAGTACTTC.

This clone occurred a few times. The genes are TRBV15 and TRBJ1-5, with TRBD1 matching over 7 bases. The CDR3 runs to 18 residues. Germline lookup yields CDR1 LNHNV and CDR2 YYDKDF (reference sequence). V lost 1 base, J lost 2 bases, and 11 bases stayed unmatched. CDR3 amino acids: CATSRASNTGEGNQPQHF. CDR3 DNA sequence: TGTGCCACCAGCAGAGCTAGCAATACAGGGGAAGGCAATCAGCCCCAGCATTTT.

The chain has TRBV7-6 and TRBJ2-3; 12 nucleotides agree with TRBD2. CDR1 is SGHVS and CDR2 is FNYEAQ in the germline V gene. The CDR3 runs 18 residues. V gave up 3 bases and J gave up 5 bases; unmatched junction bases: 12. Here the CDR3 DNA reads TGTGCCAGCAGCTTCGCCCCCAAGGGACTAGCGGGCGGAGATACGCAGTATTTT. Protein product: CASSFAPKGLAGGDTQYF.

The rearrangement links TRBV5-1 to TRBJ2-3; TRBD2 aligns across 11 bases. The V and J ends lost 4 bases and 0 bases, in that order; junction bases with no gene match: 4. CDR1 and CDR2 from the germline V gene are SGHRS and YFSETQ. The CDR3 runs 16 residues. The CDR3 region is CASSEGTSGSTDTQYF. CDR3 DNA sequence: TGCGCCAGCAGCGAGGGGACTAGCGGAAGCACAGATACGCAGTATTTT.

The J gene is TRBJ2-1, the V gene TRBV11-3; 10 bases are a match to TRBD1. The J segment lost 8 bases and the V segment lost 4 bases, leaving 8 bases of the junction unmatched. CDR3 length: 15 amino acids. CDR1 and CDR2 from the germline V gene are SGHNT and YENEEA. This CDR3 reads CASSSRDRGTDEQFF. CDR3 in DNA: TGTGCCAGCAGCTCGCGGGACAGGGGTACCGATGAGCAGTTCTTC.